Below, 21 T cell receptor beta chains from the same sample are listed, as sequenced in a study of blood T cell repertoires in COVID-19. Generated by immunoSEQ multiplex PCR, the TCRdb table keeps only in-frame clones and is missing some. This table has about 370,000 clones, more than 70% appearing once. Sequenced material: peripheral blood. Receptor source: a woman aged 25 to 39 with COVID-19, enrolled during active disease.

This chain joins TRBV13 and TRBJ2-3, with 8 bases lining up with TRBD2. The CDR3 runs to 18 residues. V shed 2 bases, J shed 1 base, and the junction held 11 bases outside the gene matches. The V gene's germline CDR1 is PRHDT and CDR2 FYEKMQ (reference sequence). The CDR3 region is CASSLLSLAGTGTDTQYF. CDR3 sequence (DNA): TGTGCCAGCAGCTTACTCTCCTTAGCGGGAACAGGCACAGATACGCAGTATTTT. Full variable domain (remainder filled in from reference TRBV13 and TRBJ2-3): AAGVIQSPRHLIKEKRETATLKCYPIPRHDTVYWYQQGPGQDPQFLISFYEKMQSDKGSIPDRFSAQQFSDYHSELNMSSLELGDSALYFCASSLLSLAGTGTDTQYFGPGTRLTVL.

The V and J genes are TRBV18 and TRBJ1-4, with a tentative D call TRBD1 (5 bases). Per the germline V gene, CDR1 is KGHSH and CDR2 is LQKENI. The CDR3 totals 15 residues. The V and J ends lost 3 bases and 4 bases respectively, with 12 bases between them. CDR3 region: CASSPRTTVNEKLFF. The CDR3 coding sequence is TGTGCCAGCTCACCCCGGACAACCGTTAATGAAAAACTGTTTTTT.

The V call is TRBV7-2, the J call TRBJ1-4; the match to TRBD1 covers 7 bases. This CDR3 spans 14 amino acids. Germline loops: CDR1 SGHTA, CDR2 FQGNSA. V lost 5 bases and J lost 5; bases outside the gene matches: 5. The CDR3 nucleotides are TGTGCCAGCAGCCAGGGACAGCAAAATGAAAAACTGTTTTTT. It encodes CASSQGQQNEKLFF.

The chain employs TRBV6-5 and TRBJ1-2; 9 positions agree with TRBD1. Germline-derived CDR1 and CDR2 are MNHEY and SVGAGI. The CDR3 is 16 residues long. V shed 3 bases, J shed 5 bases, and the junction held 10 bases outside the gene matches. CDR3 sequence: CASSYGRDRAGYGYTF. DNA for the CDR3: TGTGCCAGCAGTTATGGCCGGGACAGGGCAGGGTATGGCTACACCTTC.

The chain has TRBV10-3 and TRBJ1-1; a weak D match, TRBD1 (5 bases). CDR1 ENHRY and CDR2 SYGVKD come from the germline V gene. Deletions cut 7 bases from V and 6 bases from J, with 12 bases between. The length of the CDR3 is 12 residues. This CDR3 is CAIMGGRPEAFF. CDR3 in DNA: TGTGCCATCATGGGGGGGAGACCTGAAGCTTTCTTT.

This chain links TRBV27 with TRBJ2-3; D uncertain. From germline, CDR1 is MNHEY and CDR2 SMNVEV (reference sequence). The V gene lost 5 bases and the J gene lost 2 bases, with 8 bases spanning the gap. This CDR3 is built from 13 residues. CDR3 nucleotides: TGTGCCAGCAGTGCGGCACTCACAGATACGCAGTATTTT. This codes for CASSAALTDTQYF.

This clone came up once. This rearrangement joins TRBV6-4 to TRBJ2-3; unclear D gene. This CDR3 is built from 16 residues. Trimming pared 3 bases from V and 0 bases from J, leaving 13 bases between. Germline V gene sequence: CDR1 MRHNA, CDR2 SNTAGT. CDR3 in DNA: TGTGCCAGCAGTGAATCTGTCACCACTAGCACAGATACGCAGTATTTT. Amino acid sequence: CASSESVTTSTDTQYF.

The chain carries TRBV24-1 and TRBJ2-1; 10 positions agree with TRBD2. The junction had 22 bases not matched to a gene; V was cut back by 9 bases and J by 12 bases. Germline assignment: CDR1 KGHDR and CDR2 SFDVKD. The CDR3 contains 17 residues. The DNA of the CDR3 is TGTGCCACCGAAGCTAGCGGGAGAAATTGGATATCGGGGGGGCAGTTCTTC. Translated: CATEASGRNWISGGQFF.

This rearrangement joins TRBV11-2 to TRBJ2-3; D ambiguous. CDR3 length: 12 residues. From germline, CDR1 is SGHAT and CDR2 FQNNGV. V was clipped by 5 bases and J by 2 bases, with 5 bases between them. CDR3 sequence (DNA): TGTGCCAGCAGCCCTTTCACAGATACGCAGTATTTT. This encodes CASSPFTDTQYF.

V usage is TRBV7-9 and J usage is TRBJ2-5; the match to TRBD2 covers 9 bases. The CDR3 spans 15 residues. Germline-derived CDR1 and CDR2 are SEHNR and FQNEAQ (reference sequence). The J segment lost 4 bases and the V segment lost 5 bases, leaving 8 bases of the junction unmatched. CDR3 nucleotide sequence: TGTGCCAGCAGCAAGGGCGGGAGGGACGCAGAGACCCAGTACTTC. This codes for CASSKGGRDAETQYF. Drawing the rest from reference TRBV7-9 and TRBJ2-5, the complete variable domain is DTGVSQNPRHKITKRGQNVTFRCDPISEHNRLYWYRQTLGQGPEFLTYFQNEAQLEKSRLLSDRFSAERPKGSFSTLEIQRTEQGDSAMYLCASSKGGRDAETQYFGPGTRLLVL.

The chain couples TRBV27 to TRBJ2-7, with 12 bases aligning to TRBD2. V lost 5 bases and J lost 2; bases outside the gene matches: 7. The CDR3 has 16 residues. Germline CDR1 is MNHEY and CDR2 is SMNVEV (reference sequence). The CDR3, as DNA: TGTGCCAGCAGTCCCTGGACTAGCGGGGCGACCTACGAGCAGTACTTC. It is translated as CASSPWTSGATYEQYF.

This rearrangement joins TRBV5-6 to TRBJ1-2, with D unclear. The CDR3 loop spans 13 amino acids. V dropped 3 bases and J dropped 2 bases, with 8 bases sitting between them. CDR1 and CDR2 from the germline V gene are SGHDT and YYEEEE. CDR3 coding DNA: TGTGCCAGCAGCTCGTCGGGAAACTATGGCTACACCTTC. Amino acids: CASSSSGNYGYTF.

The rearrangement joins TRBV19 to TRBJ2-2, with 8 bases aligning to TRBD1. Germline CDR1 is LNHDA and CDR2 is SQIVND (reference sequence). The CDR3 is made up of 15 amino acids. V dropped 9 bases and J dropped 5; count of bases not matched to a gene: 11. The CDR3, as DNA: TGTGCCAGCAATTTCAACCAGGGGGCTACCGGGGAGCTGTTTTTT. Translation: CASNFNQGATGELFF.

The chain employs TRBV24-1 and TRBJ2-3; 8 bases line up with TRBD2. Germline assignment: CDR1 KGHDR and CDR2 SFDVKD. The CDR3 spans 16 residues. Trimming took 3 bases from V and 3 from J; bases not matched to a gene: 7. CDR3 protein: CATSDIPGLGTDTQYF. DNA for the CDR3: TGTGCCACCAGTGATATTCCGGGACTAGGGACAGATACGCAGTATTTT.

V and J are TRBV5-4 and TRBJ2-2, with 9 bases aligning to TRBD1. Unmatched junction bases numbered 15, after V lost 9 bases and J lost 6 bases. CDR3 size: 16 residues. The germline gives CDR1 SGHNT, CDR2 YYREEE (reference sequence). CDR3 DNA: TGTGCCACCTCCGGGGGGACAGGGAAGGGTTCCGGGGAGCTGTTTTTT. This gives the protein CATSGGTGKGSGELFF. Variable domain in full (rest from reference TRBV5-4 and TRBJ2-2): ETGVTQSPTHLIKTRGQQVTLRCSSQSGHNTVSWYQQALGQGPQFIFQYYREEENGRGNFPPRFSGLQFPNYSSELNVNALELDDSALYLCATSGGTGKGSGELFFGEGSRLTVL.

This clone was counted once. V usage is TRBV24-1 and J usage is TRBJ2-1; tentatively, D is TRBD2 (6 bases). Between the trimmed V and J ends, which lost 3 bases and 0 bases, there was a span of 23 bases. Germline V CDR1 and CDR2: KGHDR, SFDVKD. The CDR3 extends over 20 amino acids. CDR3 DNA: TGTGCCACCAGTGATCCCGGAGGTAGCGGCCCCCTTAGCTCCTACAATGAGCAGTTCTTC. Amino acids: CATSDPGGSGPLSSYNEQFF.

The chain employs TRBV7-9 and TRBJ1-4, with 9 bases matching TRBD1. CDR3 size: 15 residues. V gave up 1 base and J gave up 8 bases; unmatched junction bases: 5. Germline CDR1 is SEHNR and CDR2 is FQNEAQ (reference sequence). In DNA, the CDR3 is TGTGCCAGCAGCTTAGGGACAGGGGAGCACGAAAAACTGTTTTTT. Its translation is CASSLGTGEHEKLFF.

The V gene is TRBV11-3, the J gene TRBJ2-3; 7 positions match TRBD2. The CDR3 has 17 amino acids. Germline CDR1 reads SGHNT; CDR2 reads YENEEA. The junction had 13 bases not matched to a gene; V was cut back by 1 base and J by 6 bases. This CDR3 reads CASSLGGLAGVTDTQYF. The CDR3 DNA reads TGTGCCAGCAGCTTAGGAGGTTTGGCGGGAGTAACCGATACGCAGTATTTT.

The CDR3 region is CATSDLVSGSTPDTQYF. The CDR3 DNA is TGTGCCACCAGTGATTTGGTCTCCGGGAGTACCCCAGATACGCAGTATTTT. This chain uses TRBV24-1 with TRBJ2-3; weak D call: TRBD2 (6 bases). The germline CDR1 and CDR2 sequences are KGHDR and SFDVKD. This CDR3 has 17 residues. Trimming shortened V by 0 bases and J by 4 bases, and 16 bases separated the two germline ends.

The V gene is TRBV3-1 (or the pseudogene TRBV3-2), the J gene TRBJ2-1; 9 nucleotides align to TRBD2. Per germline, CDR1 LGHDT and CDR2 YNNKEL (reference sequence). The CDR3 spans 16 residues. The V and J ends lost 4 bases and 7 bases, in that order; junction bases with no gene match: 11. In DNA, the CDR3 is TGTGCCAGCAGCCCGCTTGGAGCGGGGGGAGGGAATGAGCAGTTCTTC. Translation: CASSPLGAGGGNEQFF.

The V call is TRBV6-4, the J call TRBJ2-3, with 7 bases that match TRBD1. Trimming removed 4 bases from V and 5 bases from J; junction bases left unmatched: 9. This CDR3 is 15 amino acids long. Germline V CDR1 and CDR2: MRHNA, SNTAGT. The CDR3 spells CASSVDRAPGDTQYF. In nucleotides, the CDR3 is TGTGCCAGCAGTGTCGACAGGGCCCCGGGAGATACGCAGTATTTT.